This T cell receptor (beta chain) was found in a study of PD-1 blockade in classical Hodgkin lymphoma. Sample time point: cycle 4 day 1 (C4D1), after about 6 weeks of nivolumab. Relapse after autologous stem cell transplantation occurred in every patient, and brentuximab vedotin exposure varied. Study-level results: Whatever underlies the repertoire differences (possibly disease activity or prior therapy) remains undefined. Newly diagnosed patients reportedly had lower baseline TCR diversity than healthy donors. Complete responders matched newly diagnosed patients in baseline diversity. Researchers reported that CD4+ TCR diversity, though not CD8+, rose significantly by C4D1.

V was clipped by 5 bases and J by 5 bases; unmatched bases: 12. The germline V gene has CDR1 SEHNR and CDR2 FQNEAQ (reference sequence). This CDR3 has 16 amino acids. Only in-frame clones appear in the TCRdb table, and some are missing; sequencing was by immunoSEQ multiplex PCR. The sample carries over 25,000 clones, 65% to 80% recorded once. Concerning this clone: What it binds is unknown.

V usage is TRBV7-9 and J usage is TRBJ2-3; 8 positions match TRBD2. The source is a human donor with classical Hodgkin lymphoma. The sequences come from peripheral blood mononuclear cells (PBMCs), collected before the fourth cycle of nivolumab. The CDR3 bases are TGTGCCAGCAGCACCCAGGCTATAGCGGGAAGAGATACGCAGTATTTT. Translation gives CASSTQAIAGRDTQYF.